This T cell receptor (beta chain) came from a study of T cells after yellow fever vaccination. The germline CDR1 and CDR2 sequences are SGHRS and YFSETQ. With V trimmed by 4 bases and J by 4 bases, 13 bases remained unmatched. This CDR3 has 16 residues. TCRdb analysed the 5' RACE reads with MiXCR anew, one entry per CDR3 protein. Here the sample spans 250,000 to 300,000 distinct CDR3 sequences, about 5.2% being singletons. This chain joins TRBV5-1 and TRBJ1-1; 7 bases line up with TRBD1. Source: CD4+ T cells sorted from PBMCs, taken on the day of the yellow fever booster vaccination. This receptor was obtained from a man between 18 and 29 years old who received the YFV17D yellow fever vaccine. The CDR3 sequence: CASSLQGGSSGTEAFF. For the CDR3, the DNA is TGCGCCAGCAGCCTGCAGGGGGGGTCATCGGGCACTGAAGCTTTCTTT.